The 25 T cell receptor beta chains in this list originate from one sample, sequenced in a study of blood T cell repertoires in COVID-19. Profiled with immunoSEQ multiplex PCR; TCRdb holds only in-frame clones, not every one. Of 250,000 or so clones listed, 84% are singletons. Sample: peripheral blood. All receptors come from a woman in her thirties or forties who had recovered from COVID-19.

CDR3 region: CASSLAQTGNNQPQHF. CDR3 sequence (DNA): TGTGCCAGCAGCTTAGCGCAGACAGGGAACAATCAGCCCCAGCATTTT. The chain is built from TRBV7-2 and TRBJ1-5, with 7 bases fitting TRBD1. Germline V gives CDR1 SGHTA, CDR2 FQGNSA. After removal of 0 bases from V and 3 bases from J, the junction contained 5 bases not matched to a gene. CDR3 size: 16 residues.

This chain connects TRBV10-3 to TRBJ2-2; 12 bases fit TRBD1. V dropped 6 bases and J dropped 1; count of bases not matched to a gene: 6. Germline loops: CDR1 ENHRY, CDR2 SYGVKD. The CDR3 is 17 amino acids. DNA of the CDR3: TGTGCCATCAGCCCGGGACAGGGGGCGGGGAACACCGGGGAGCTGTTTTTT. It is translated as CAISPGQGAGNTGELFF.

The V and J genes are TRBV2 and TRBJ2-2; the D gene is possibly TRBD2 (6 bases). CDR3 length equals 15 residues. CDR1 is SNHLY, CDR2 FYNNEI, per germline. Trimming took 7 bases from V and 0 from J, leaving 12 bases between them. The CDR3 reads CASKQGLSNTGELFF. DNA of the CDR3: TGTGCCAGCAAGCAGGGACTCTCGAACACCGGGGAGCTGTTTTTT.

The rearrangement uses TRBV10-3 and TRBJ1-5; TRBD1 agrees at 7 bases. Germline V gene data show CDR1 as ENHRY and CDR2 as SYGVKD. V was pared by 7 bases and J by 6 bases, with 6 bases of the junction left unmatched. The CDR3 length is 13 residues. CDR3 in DNA: TGTGCCATCAAGTTAGCAGGGGGTCAGCCCCAGCATTTT. Translation: CAIKLAGGQPQHF.

A few counts support this clone. The chain uses TRBV5-1 and TRBJ1-5; 9 bases are shared with TRBD1. This CDR3 is 15 amino acids long. Trimming cost V 4 bases and J 5 bases; bases outside gene matches: 7. CDR1 is SGHRS and CDR2 is YFSETQ in the germline V gene. The CDR3 loop is CASSEGTGRDQPQHF. DNA of the CDR3: TGCGCCAGCAGCGAAGGGACAGGGAGGGATCAGCCCCAGCATTTT. The full variable domain, its missing parts supplied by reference TRBV5-1 and TRBJ1-5, is KAGVTQTPRYLIKTRGQQVTLSCSPISGHRSVSWYQQTPGQGLQFLFEYFSETQRNKGNFPGRFSGRQFSNSRSEMNVSTLELGDSALYLCASSEGTGRDQPQHFGDGTRLSIL.

V gene TRBV2 combines with J gene TRBJ2-7; D might be TRBD1 (5 bases). The V and J ends lost 5 bases and 1 base respectively, with 12 bases between them. Germline CDR1 reads SNHLY; CDR2 reads FYNNEI. This CDR3 spans 14 amino acids. The CDR3 loop reads CASSSSGLSYEQYF. The DNA for the CDR3 is TGTGCCAGCAGTTCCTCAGGGTTATCCTACGAGCAGTACTTC. Looking up the rest from reference TRBV2 and TRBJ2-7 gives the full variable domain: EPEVTQTPSHQVTQMGQEVILRCVPISNHLYFYWYRQILGQKVEFLVSFYNNEISEKSEIFDDQFSVERPDGSNFTLKIRSTKLEDSAMYFCASSSSGLSYEQYFGPGTRLTVT.

This chain joins TRBV2 and TRBJ2-1, with TRBD1 matching 9 bases. V lost 6 bases to trimming and J lost 0 bases; unmatched junction nucleotides: 6. This CDR3 is 16 amino acids long. The V gene's germline CDR1 is SNHLY and CDR2 FYNNEI. In DNA, the CDR3 is TGTGCCAGCAGGGACAGGGGAGCGAACTCCTACAATGAGCAGTTCTTC. It specifies CASRDRGANSYNEQFF.

V usage is TRBV19 and J usage is TRBJ1-5; D is unresolved. Germline V gives CDR1 LNHDA, CDR2 SQIVND (reference sequence). Trimming left V 4 bases short and J 4 bases short, with 11 bases between. The CDR3 is made up of 14 amino acids. CDR3: CASSRRTLNQPQHF. The CDR3, as DNA: TGTGCCAGTAGTAGAAGAACCCTAAATCAGCCCCAGCATTTT. Drawing the rest from reference TRBV19 and TRBJ1-5, the complete variable domain is DGGITQSPKYLFRKEGQNVTLSCEQNLNHDAMYWYRQDPGQGLRLIYYSQIVNDFQKGDIAEGYSVSREKKESFPLTVTSAQKNPTAFYLCASSRRTLNQPQHFGDGTRLSIL.

The chain uses TRBV6-1 and TRBJ1-1, with 7 bases matching TRBD1. V was pared by 2 bases and J by 4 bases, with 7 bases of the junction left unmatched. The CDR3 is 15 amino acids. Germline-derived CDR1 and CDR2 are MNHNS and SASEGT. The CDR3 DNA reads as TGTGCCAGCAGTGAATCGACAGGGCCCCCCACTGAAGCTTTCTTT. This gives the protein CASSESTGPPTEAFF.

The rearrangement links TRBV28 to TRBJ1-6; D uncertain. V shed 4 bases and J shed 0 bases, with 7 bases lying between them. In germline, CDR1 is MDHEN, CDR2 SYDVKM. This CDR3 region has 15 residues. The CDR3 region is CASSSVSSYNSPLHF. The CDR3 region has the DNA TGTGCCAGCAGTTCCGTTTCCTCCTATAATTCACCCCTCCACTTT.

This clone was seen only once. This rearrangement joins TRBV28 to TRBJ2-3; D is unclear. Germline V lookup: CDR1 MDHEN, CDR2 SYDVKM. There are 14 residues in the CDR3. Between the trimmed V and J ends, which lost 5 bases and 0 bases, there was a span of 9 bases. The CDR3 nucleotides read TGTGCCAGCAGTCCCCTCTCTAGCACAGATACGCAGTATTTT. Translating it yields CASSPLSSTDTQYF.

This clone was found once. The J gene is TRBJ2-3, the V gene TRBV19; 8 bases map to TRBD2. The CDR3 runs to 13 residues. Per germline, CDR1 LNHDA and CDR2 SQIVND (reference sequence). Germline trimming cut 6 bases from V and 5 bases from J; bases unmatched to any gene: 4. CDR3 sequence (DNA): TGTGCCAGTAGCGGGGGGGCCGTAGATACGCAGTATTTT. Protein sequence: CASSGGAVDTQYF.

This chain joins TRBV5-1 and TRBJ2-7; TRBD1 matches at 7 bases. Germline CDR1 is SGHRS and CDR2 is YFSETQ. The junction had 7 bases not matched to a gene; V was cut back by 7 bases and J by 0 bases. This CDR3 is built from 14 residues. The CDR3 here is CASAQGPFSYEQYF. The CDR3 coding sequence is TGCGCCAGCGCACAGGGGCCCTTCTCCTACGAGCAGTACTTC.

This clone was recorded only once. This rearrangement joins TRBV20-1 to TRBJ1-5, with D hard to call. In germline, CDR1 is DFQATT, CDR2 SNEGSKA (reference sequence). The V gene lost 3 bases and the J gene lost 0 bases, with 9 bases spanning the gap. The CDR3 extends over 14 amino acids. In DNA, the CDR3 is TGCAGTGCTAGTTCCGGGAATAGCAATCAGCCCCAGCATTTT. It is translated as CSASSGNSNQPQHF.

V and J are TRBV11-3 and TRBJ2-5, with 7 bases aligning to TRBD1. This CDR3 comprises 19 residues. J gave up 2 bases and V 5 bases, and 20 bases lay outside the gene matches. Germline loops: CDR1 SGHNT, CDR2 YENEEA. The DNA for the CDR3 is TGTGCCAGCAGCCCAGTCGCCGACCTGACGGACAGGTGGCAAGAGACCCAGTACTTC. This gives the protein CASSPVADLTDRWQETQYF.

V gene TRBV2 combines with J gene TRBJ1-1; 11 nucleotides match TRBD1. The CDR3 extends over 14 amino acids. CDR1 SNHLY and CDR2 FYNNEI come from the germline V gene. J gave up 5 bases and V 6 bases, and 5 bases lay outside the gene matches. The DNA of the CDR3 is TGTGCCAGCAGGGGGACAGGGGGAGGTACTGAAGCTTTCTTT. Translated: CASRGTGGGTEAFF.

The V gene is TRBV6-2 or TRBV6-3, the J gene TRBJ2-2; perhaps TRBD2 as D (6 bases). The V end lost 2 bases, the J end lost 4 bases, and 8 bases lay between the germline ends. Germline CDR1 reads MNHEY; CDR2 reads SVGEGT. The CDR3 length is 14 residues. CDR3 sequence: CASSYPGVTGELFF. For the CDR3, the DNA is TGTGCCAGCAGTTACCCGGGGGTCACCGGGGAGCTGTTTTTT.

V and J are TRBV29-1 and TRBJ2-3; TRBD1 aligns across 7 bases. Germline V gene sequence: CDR1 SQVTM, CDR2 ANQGSEA. This CDR3 spans 14 amino acids. V dropped 7 bases and J dropped 4; count of bases not matched to a gene: 11. CDR3 bases: TGCAGCGGGTCCGGCAGGGGGTTCTCAGATACGCAGTATTTT. Its protein is CSGSGRGFSDTQYF.

V usage is TRBV5-5 and J usage is TRBJ1-6; 10 positions agree with TRBD1. The germline gives CDR1 SGHKS, CDR2 YYEKEE (reference sequence). Trimming took 4 bases from V and 11 from J; bases not matched to a gene: 15. This CDR3 has 17 amino acids. Here the CDR3 DNA reads TGTGCCAGCAGCCGTGCTGCGTCCGGGACAGGGGTCACACCCCTCCACTTT. Its translation is CASSRAASGTGVTPLHF.

The chain uses TRBV5-6 and TRBJ2-2; D call uncertain. Trimming removed 1 base from V and 4 bases from J, with 8 bases in between. The CDR3 consists of 14 residues. Germline CDR1 reads SGHDT; CDR2 reads YYEEEE. CDR3 DNA: TGTGCCAGCAGCTTGTCGGTCGGCACCGGGGAGCTGTTTTTT. It is translated as CASSLSVGTGELFF.

The J gene is TRBJ2-1, the V gene TRBV19; D not certain. The germline gives CDR1 LNHDA, CDR2 SQIVND (reference sequence). Trimming shortened V by 9 bases and J by 4 bases, and 10 bases separated the two germline ends. This CDR3 is 12 amino acids long. In DNA form, the CDR3 reads TGTGCCAGCGGGTTTCTGTACAATGAGCAGTTCTTC. This sequence encodes CASGFLYNEQFF.

The chain combines TRBV28 with TRBJ1-1, with D unclear. The CDR3 is 11 amino acids. V was shortened by 7 bases and J by 4 bases, with 7 bases between the two germline ends. CDR1 MDHEN and CDR2 SYDVKM come from the germline V gene. For the CDR3, the DNA is TGTGCCAGCACGACTGCCACTGAAGCTTTCTTT. Translated: CASTTATEAFF.

The chain is built from TRBV19 and TRBJ2-2, with TRBD1 identical over 7 bases. The CDR3 is 14 residues long. Germline V gene sequence: CDR1 LNHDA, CDR2 SQIVND (reference sequence). Unmatched junction bases numbered 2, after V lost 7 bases and J lost 0 bases. This CDR3 is CASKTGSNTGELFF. The CDR3 nucleotides read TGTGCCAGTAAGACAGGGTCGAACACCGGGGAGCTGTTTTTT.

This rearrangement joins TRBV6-6 to TRBJ1-2; D perhaps matches TRBD1 (5 bases). Germline CDR1 is MNHNY and CDR2 is SVGAGI (reference sequence). Trimming removed 2 bases from V and 0 bases from J, with 10 bases in between. This CDR3 contains 15 residues. The CDR3 loop is CASSYGRDSNYGYTF. DNA for the CDR3: TGTGCCAGCAGTTACGGACGGGACTCTAACTATGGCTACACCTTC.

The J gene is TRBJ1-2, the V gene TRBV30, with 11 bases identical to TRBD1. With V trimmed by 0 bases and J by 8 bases, 14 bases remained unmatched. Germline V gene data show CDR1 as GTSNPN and CDR2 as SVGIG (reference sequence). This CDR3 comprises 17 residues. CDR3 coding DNA: TGTGCCTGGAGTGTGGGGGGACAGGGGGGTCGTTTTAACGGCTACACCTTC. Translation gives CAWSVGGQGGRFNGYTF.